This T cell receptor (beta chain) appears in the sequencing data of a study of response to subunit inactivated influenza vaccine. Findings of the study overall: Authors suggested each seasonal flu vaccination may recruit only limited numbers of new T cells.

V lost 1 base, J lost 3 bases, and 8 bases lay in between. There are 13 residues in the CDR3. Germline CDR1 and CDR2: SGHDT and YYEEEE. TCRdb itself ran the RT-PCR reads through MiXCR, one entry per CDR3 protein. The table shows roughly 170,000 distinct CDR3 sequences, with 7.5% to 10% occurring only once. This clonotype came up many times. Its antigen is undetermined. This sequence joins TRBV5-6 and TRBJ2-7; D is unresolved. This specimen consisted of non-naive T cells sorted from PBMCs, obtained on the day of vaccination. This TCR was sampled from a man aged 50-59 years who received an inactivated influenza vaccine. The CDR3 is CASSLSGYYEQYF. Written as DNA, the CDR3 is TGTGCCAGCAGCTTGTCCGGTTACTACGAGCAGTACTTC.